This TCR beta chain was identified during a study of blood T cell repertoires in COVID-19. Study background: COVID-19 samples from acute and convalescent phases originated in the United States, Italy and Spain. The cDNA or gDNA used as material had been derived from T cells, B-cell-depleted T cells, or PBMCs.

As handled by the study authors: Quantification of nucleated cells was approximated via reference gene primer amplification. Only in-frame clones appear in the TCRdb table, and some are missing; sequencing was by immunoSEQ multiplex PCR. V and J calls and clone size are as listed in that table; D and trimming were resolved from the DNA. The sample has around 250,000 clones, around 86% seen once. Germline V lookup: CDR1 LNHDA, CDR2 SQIVND (reference sequence). Between the trimmed V and J ends, which lost 7 bases and 2 bases, there was a span of 14 bases. CDR3 length: 14 residues. Sequencing was done on a sample of peripheral blood. This receptor was obtained from a man at least 80 years old with acute or convalescent COVID-19. The chain joins TRBV19 to TRBJ2-5; the D gene is possibly TRBD1 (6 bases). The CDR3 region has the DNA TGTGCCAGTACTCCCGCAGGGGCGCAAGAGACCCAGTACTTC. Its protein is CASTPAGAQETQYF.